The sample holds one count of the clone carrying this T cell receptor beta chain. CDR3 length equals 16 residues. Germline V CDR1 and CDR2: LNHDA, SQIVND (reference sequence). J gave up 4 bases and V 2 bases, and 10 bases lay outside the gene matches. This sample was taken from a study of blood T cell repertoires in COVID-19. The wider study: The analysed material was cDNA or gDNA that came from T cells, B-cell-depleted T cells, or PBMCs.

Using immunoSEQ multiplex PCR, the repertoire was profiled, and TCRdb retains in-frame clones only, with some absent. The profile shows over 200,000 clones, 75% to 90% of them singletons. Recruits, aged roughly 18 to 95 years, lived in 24 US areas. Participants' reported clinical history set cohort assignment. Input material: PBMCs or T cells enriched from blood (not recorded which). The rearrangement joins TRBV19 to TRBJ1-2; 7 bases agree with TRBD1. The TCR comes from a woman between 25 and 40 years old who had been exposed to COVID-19. For the CDR3, the DNA is TGTGCCAGTAGTATACTGGTCGAGGGGGCCCTCTATGGCTACACCTTC. This codes for CASSILVEGALYGYTF.